The table lists the clone carrying this T cell receptor (beta chain) with a few counts. The PCR employed 60 Vbeta primers together with 13 Jbeta primers. Data came from immunoSEQ multiplex PCR; TCRdb stores just in-frame clones and leaves some out. The data contain about 180,000 clones, 75% to 90% of them seen just once; the ten biggest clones take up less than 1.5%. The data derive from a study of cytomegalovirus exposure and HLA in healthy donors. CDR1 and CDR2 from the germline V gene are SQVTM and ANQGSEA. The CDR3 sequence is 15 residues long. V was pared by 4 bases and J by 2 bases, with 16 bases between.

The V call is TRBV29-1, the J call TRBJ2-3, with no clear D. The sample comprised PBMCs. This receptor was obtained from a girl under 18 in good health and CMV-seropositive. The CDR3 region has the DNA TGCAGCGTTGCCCCTAAAACCACCTTCACAGATACGCAGTATTTT. Encoded protein: CSVAPKTTFTDTQYF.